This T cell receptor (beta chain) was obtained from a study of T cell responses to AZD1222 COVID-19 vaccine (dated by TCRdb to about 2021). Some background on the complete study: TCR sequencing was performed for 230 to 250 trial participants, of whom 207 were given two doses of AZD1222 and around 26 were given two doses of MenACWY control vaccine. Enrollment into the trials was organized by age into subgroups of 18-55, 56-69 and 70-plus years, and those subgroups contained roughly 150, 30 and 60 TCR-sequenced participants, respectively.

The CDR3 regions of human TCRbeta chains were subjected to immunosequencing. The study's processing was this. TCRs in the repertoires were compared against a reference library of SARS-CoV-2-specific TCRs that had been generated with the MIRA antigen-specificity platform. Breadth was defined as the fraction of unique TCRs that were SARS-CoV-2-associated, and depth was defined as the fraction of total T cells that were SARS-CoV-2-associated. Each spike-specific TCR was assigned to its reactive spike region and to a CD4 or CD8 class using the MIRA data. Log10-transformed breadth and depth values were compared by one-way ANOVA with Sidak's multiple comparisons tests. TCRdb took over this immuneACCESS table, retaining in-frame rearrangements with V and J assigned. Such tables are incomplete; in checked studies, under half of the missing clones stem from an unresolved V gene, and the remainder is unexplained. V and J calls and clone size are given by that table; D and trimming were obtained from the DNA. The sample records around 150,000 clones, about 92% of which are singletons. The leading ten clones occupy 1% to 1.5% of the sample.

In light of the paper, this sample's time point label describes: about 28 days (+/-7) after the second vaccine dose. AZD1222 recipients given second doses at about 4 weeks or at about 12 weeks were pooled, since spike-specific TCR depth and breadth were not found to differ between the two schedules. Vaccinee samples were obtained from the UK trials COV001 and COV002, which included a single-blind randomized controlled phase 2/3 trial of AZD1222 (ChAdOx1 nCoV-19) in healthy adults. Trial participant PBMC samples were collected at day 0 and day 28 after the second dose for TCRbeta chain sequencing. Broad study findings and their caveats: Epitopes outside the regions mutated in the B.1.351 and B.1.1.7 variants were reportedly recognized by nearly half of the unique spike-specific TCRs. Because no day 14 peak-response samples were available, repertoires were characterized only after the peak T cell response. The 56-69-year group was small, and its depth increase did not reach significance, likely because of low power. Participants were mostly white British, with more females than males. The authors suggested clonal diversity may have been underestimated. Spike-specific TCR breadth and depth rose significantly after two AZD1222 doses compared with day 0 and with MenACWY recipients. Vaccine-associated CD4 TCRs spanned the whole spike protein, with dominant responses in regions 160-218 and 743-854. Only five or six AZD1222 recipients were SARS-CoV-2 seropositive at baseline, limiting conclusions about previously exposed vaccinees.

Notes on this clone: Its antigen is unknown. No base qualities exist here, and no much larger clone lies one base off it.

The CDR3 starts with the cysteine, ends with the phenylalanine, and has 14 residues. Only CDR3 DNA is held: 42 bases, read in frame from base 1. Via the germline V gene, CDR1 is SGHRS and CDR2 YFSETQ. The V end gives up 6 bases and the J end 10 bases, leaving 13 bases in the junction not matched to a gene. The chain is encoded by TRBV5-1 joined to TRBJ2-1; 7 junctional bases match TRBD2. The sequencing here drew on peripheral blood, taken 28 days after the second AZD1222 dose. The sequence was collected from an adult who received the AZD1222 COVID-19 vaccine. The DNA is as follows: TGCGCCAGCAAGACTAGCCAAGATTATCCGGAGCAGTTCTTC. Translated, it gives CASKTSQDYPEQFF. With all but the CDR3 taken from the reference TRBV5-1 and TRBJ2-1 genes, the full variable domain is: KAGVTQTPRYLIKTRGQQVTLSCSPISGHRSVSWYQQTPGQGLQFLFEYFSETQRNKGNFPGRFSGRQFSNSRSEMNVSTLELGDSALYLCASKTSQDYPEQFFGPGTRLTVL.